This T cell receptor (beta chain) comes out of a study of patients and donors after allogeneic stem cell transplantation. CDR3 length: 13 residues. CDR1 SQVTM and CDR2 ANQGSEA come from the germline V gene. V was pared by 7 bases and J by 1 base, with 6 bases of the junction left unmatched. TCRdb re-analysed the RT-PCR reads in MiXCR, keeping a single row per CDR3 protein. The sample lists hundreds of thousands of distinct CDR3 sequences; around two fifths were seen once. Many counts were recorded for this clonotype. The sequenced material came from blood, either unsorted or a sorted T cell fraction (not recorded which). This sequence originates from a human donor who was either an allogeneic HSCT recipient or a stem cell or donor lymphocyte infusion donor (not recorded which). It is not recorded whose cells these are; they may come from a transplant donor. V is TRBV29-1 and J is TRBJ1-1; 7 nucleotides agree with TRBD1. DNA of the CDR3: TGCAGCGCCTCGGGACAGCAGAACACTGAAGCTTTCTTT. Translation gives CSASGQQNTEAFF. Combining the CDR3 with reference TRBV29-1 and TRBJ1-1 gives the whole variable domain SAVISQKPSRDICQRGTSLTIQCQVDSQVTMMFWYRQQPGQSLTLIATANQGSEATYESGFVIDKFPISRPNLTFSTLTVSNMSPEDSSIYLCSASGQQNTEAFFGQGTRLTVV.